This passage covers 19 T cell receptor beta chains from one sample sequenced in a study of T-cell reconstitution after alpha-beta-depleted transplantation in children. As it was prepared, the TCRbeta library received unique molecular identifiers. TCRdb re-called the PCR reads through MiXCR, storing one row per CDR3 protein. The repertoire has 210,000 or so distinct CDR3 sequences, approximately 11% of them found once; the top ten carry about 28%. The sample consisted of PBMCs, taken before TCRalphabeta/CD19-depleted stem cell transplant. The receptors shown here come from a child less than two years old with acute myeloid leukemia, due to receive a stem cell transplant.

In this sample, this clonotype turned up many times. The rearrangement uses TRBV5-6 and TRBJ2-1; 10 bases align to TRBD1. The CDR3 contains 16 residues. Looked up from germline, CDR1 is SGHDT and CDR2 is YYEEEE. The V gene end was trimmed by 6 bases and the J gene end by 4 bases; junction bases not matched to a gene: 10. The CDR3 spells CASTFFDRGQYNEQFF. CDR3 coding DNA: TGTGCCAGCACCTTCTTTGACAGGGGGCAATACAATGAGCAGTTCTTC.

This clonotype came up many times. The V gene is TRBV4-2, the J gene TRBJ2-1; 7 bases map to TRBD2. J lost 8 bases, V lost 4 bases, and 8 bases had no gene match. In germline, CDR1 is LGHNA, CDR2 YNFKEQ. The CDR3 has 14 amino acids. CDR3 sequence reads: CASSLAYTSDEQFF. Here the CDR3 DNA reads TGTGCCAGCAGCCTAGCGTATACTAGCGATGAGCAGTTCTTC.

The rearrangement joins TRBV24-1 to TRBJ2-7; no clear D. Trimming pared 8 bases from V and 1 base from J, leaving 8 bases between. This CDR3 contains 12 residues. Germline CDR1 KGHDR, CDR2 SFDVKD. The CDR3, as DNA: TGTGCCACCAAGAACCCATCCTACGAGCAGTACTTC. Its translation: CATKNPSYEQYF.

This clonotype was found many times. The rearrangement joins TRBV20-1 to TRBJ1-5; no clear D gene. CDR1 and CDR2 from the germline V gene are DFQATT and SNEGSKA (reference sequence). The ends were cut back, 6 bases at V and 0 bases at J, with 12 bases in the middle. CDR3 length equals 14 residues. Written as DNA, the CDR3 is TGCAGTGCGACGGCGGATTATAGCAATCAGCCCCAGCATTTT. This encodes CSATADYSNQPQHF.

This clonotype was seen a few times. The rearrangement links TRBV5-1 to TRBJ1-6; D perhaps matches TRBD1 (5 bases). CDR3 length equals 13 residues. V shed 3 bases and J shed 15 bases, with 16 bases lying between them. Germline values: CDR1 SGHRS, CDR2 YFSETQ. DNA for the CDR3: TGCGCCAGCAGCTGGGACGCCAGGATAGGCCTCCACTTT. Its protein product is CASSWDARIGLHF.

With regard to this clonotype: This may come from a read error, since a much larger clone is one base off. V is TRBV29-1 and J is TRBJ2-7; the D is unclear. Trimming shortened V by 3 bases and J by 6 bases, and 12 bases separated the two germline ends. Germline CDR1 SQVTM, CDR2 ANQGSEA. This CDR3 is 12 amino acids long. CDR3 sequence (DNA): TGCAGCGTTGATGGAGTTGGTTGCGAGCAGTACTTC. This sequence encodes CSVDGVGCEQYF.

Comments on this clonotype: A much larger clone differs from this one at a single base, so this may be a read error. J is TRBJ1-5 and V is TRBV5-6; no clear D gene. The CDR3 has 14 amino acids. Per the germline V gene, CDR1 is SGHDT and CDR2 is YYEEEE. The CDR3 DNA reads as TGTGTCAGCAGCTTGGGAAGTAGCAATCAGCCCCAGCATTTT. Its translation: CVSSLGSSNQPQHF.

The table lists this clonotype with many counts. The chain combines TRBV24-1 with TRBJ2-5; D ambiguous. Germline-derived CDR1 and CDR2 are KGHDR and SFDVKD. V lost 4 bases and J lost 1, with 9 bases in between. The CDR3 is 14 amino acids. The CDR3 DNA reads as TGTGCCACCAGTGAAGGTAGGGCCCAAGAGACCCAGTACTTC. Translation: CATSEGRAQETQYF.

This clonotype was observed at least ten times. V and J are TRBV15 and TRBJ2-7; TRBD2 aligns across 8 bases. This CDR3 has 15 amino acids. Germline values: CDR1 LNHNV, CDR2 YYDKDF (reference sequence). With V trimmed by 1 base and J by 4 bases, 6 bases remained unmatched. CDR3 coding DNA: TGTGCCACCAGCAGAGCGCGGGGGGCGCAGTACGAGCAGTACTTC. Translating it yields CATSRARGAQYEQYF.

This clonotype appeared many times. The chain is built from TRBV5-1 and TRBJ2-7, with D possibly being TRBD2 (5 bases). V was clipped by 0 bases and J by 5 bases, with 18 bases between them. The CDR3 spans 16 residues. Germline CDR1 SGHRS, CDR2 YFSETQ. The CDR3, as DNA: TGCGCCAGCAGCTTGGCCGTGTCGGGGTATGCCCACGAGCAGTACTTC. Its translation: CASSLAVSGYAHEQYF.

This clonotype has a count of ten or more. The chain uses TRBV29-1 and TRBJ2-7; the D gene is possibly TRBD2 (6 bases). CDR1 is SQVTM, CDR2 ANQGSEA, per germline. The V gene lost 1 base and the J gene lost 5 bases, with 18 bases spanning the gap. The CDR3 runs 15 residues. CDR3 bases: TGCAGCGTTGAAGGAGAGACTAGTGGTACCCACGAGCAGTACTTC. This gives the protein CSVEGETSGTHEQYF.

This clonotype was recorded a few times. The V call is TRBV19, the J call TRBJ2-5; D ambiguous. This CDR3 spans 12 amino acids. V dropped 11 bases and J dropped 2 bases, with 12 bases sitting between them. Germline V CDR1 and CDR2: LNHDA, SQIVND (reference sequence). The CDR3 loop reads CADPGRQETQYF. CDR3 coding DNA: TGTGCCGACCCCGGCAGGCAAGAGACCCAGTACTTC.

This clonotype was observed at least ten times. The chain employs TRBV12-3 or TRBV12-4 and TRBJ1-2, with D unclear. The CDR3 is 14 residues long. V was pared by 7 bases and J by 2 bases, with 14 bases between. The CDR3 sequence is CASTLGLANYGYTF. Written as DNA, the CDR3 is TGTGCCAGCACCCTCGGGTTAGCAAACTATGGCTACACCTTC.

About this clonotype itself: This may be a read error, as it is one base from a much larger clone. This chain uses TRBV20-1 with TRBJ2-6; no reliable D call. This CDR3 is 14 amino acids long. Germline V gene lookup returns CDR1 DFQATT and CDR2 SNEGSKA (reference sequence). The CDR3 DNA reads TGCAGTGCTCAAACGAACTCTGGGACCAACGTCCTGACTTTC. This gives the protein CSAQTNSGTNVLTF.

This clonotype was detected many times. The V call is TRBV7-2, the J call TRBJ1-2, with a tentative D call TRBD1 (5 bases). The V gene's germline CDR1 is SGHTA and CDR2 FQGNSA. The V gene lost 1 base and the J gene lost 4 bases, with 16 bases spanning the gap. There are 16 residues in the CDR3. The CDR3 region is CASSLGPGQRPYGYTF. The CDR3 nucleotides are TGTGCCAGCAGCTTAGGACCAGGGCAGAGACCCTATGGCTACACCTTC.

The rearrangement joins TRBV19 to TRBJ2-1, with a tentative D call TRBD2 (6 bases). The CDR3 sequence is 15 residues long. V gave up 5 bases and J gave up 4 bases, with 15 bases separating them. The germline V gene encodes CDR1 LNHDA and CDR2 SQIVND (reference sequence). The chain's CDR3 is CASSPRRGIYNEQFF. CDR3 DNA: TGTGCCAGTAGTCCCAGACGGGGGATATACAATGAGCAGTTCTTC.

This clonotype was seen repeatedly, ten times or more. This chain links TRBV5-6 with TRBJ1-5; D remains ambiguous. V was cut by 4 bases and J by 0 bases, with 8 bases left in between. The length of the CDR3 is 14 residues. Germline-derived CDR1 and CDR2 are SGHDT and YYEEEE. The CDR3 is CASSDQDSNQPQHF. DNA of the CDR3: TGTGCCAGCAGCGACCAGGATAGCAATCAGCCCCAGCATTTT.

The rearrangement uses TRBV27 and TRBJ2-3; either TRBD1 or TRBD2 may fit D (6 bases each). The germline V gene encodes CDR1 MNHEY and CDR2 SMNVEV (reference sequence). V was clipped by 5 bases and J by 2 bases, with 17 bases between them. The CDR3 spans 16 residues. The CDR3 sequence: CASSSSYRGPTDTQYF. The CDR3 region has the DNA TGTGCCAGCAGTAGTTCTTACCGGGGGCCCACAGATACGCAGTATTTT.

Ten or more counts support this clonotype. The chain recombines TRBV25-1 with TRBJ2-5; possibly TRBD1 for D (6 bases). The V gene's germline CDR1 is MGHDK and CDR2 SYGVNS. The CDR3 totals 14 residues. The V end was cut by 1 base, the J end by 4 bases, with 10 bases between. The CDR3 DNA reads as TGTGCCAGCAGTGAATTTGGGGGCCCAGAGACCCAGTACTTC. Translated: CASSEFGGPETQYF.